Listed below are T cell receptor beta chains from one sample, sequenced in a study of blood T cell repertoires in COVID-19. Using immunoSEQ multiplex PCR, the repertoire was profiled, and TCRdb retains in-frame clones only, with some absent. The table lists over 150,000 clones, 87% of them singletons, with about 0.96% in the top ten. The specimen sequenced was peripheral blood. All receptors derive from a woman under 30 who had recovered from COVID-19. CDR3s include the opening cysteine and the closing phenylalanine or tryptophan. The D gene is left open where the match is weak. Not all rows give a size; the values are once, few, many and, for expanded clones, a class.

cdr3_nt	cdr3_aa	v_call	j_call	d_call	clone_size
TGTGCCAGCACCCTGCAGTTGGGACAGGGAGGATACGAGCAGTACTTC	CASTLQLGQGGYEQYF	TRBV5-5	TRBJ2-7	TRBD1	NA
TGTGCCAGCAGCTTGCCCCGACAGTCACTTACAGATACGCAGTATTTT	CASSLPRQSLTDTQYF	TRBV5-6	TRBJ2-3	NA	NA
TGTGCCAGCAGTGATGTAGATCAGCCCCAGCATTTT	CASSDVDQPQHF	TRBV25-1	TRBJ1-5	NA	few
TGCGGAGTATCCGGGGGAAGCACAGATACGCAGTATTTT	CGVSGGSTDTQYF	TRBV29-1	TRBJ2-3	NA	NA
TGTGCCAGCAGGGGAGACCGAGCTAACTATGGCTACACCTTC	CASRGDRANYGYTF	TRBV6-5	TRBJ1-2	NA	NA
TGTGCCAGCAGCCCCGAGGCCAGCTCCTACAATGAGCAGTTCTTC	CASSPEASSYNEQFF	TRBV3-1/TRBV3-2	TRBJ2-1	NA	NA
TGTGCCAGCAGCTTAGACGGTCGGTATCAGCCCCAGCATTTT	CASSLDGRYQPQHF	TRBV7-2	TRBJ1-5	NA	NA
TGTGCCAGCTCGCGGACTCGTGGCGAGGAGACCCAGTACTTC	CASSRTRGEETQYF	TRBV18	TRBJ2-5	NA	NA
TGTGCCAGCAGTTCTGGGGAGGGAGGGGGACCCCAGCATTTT	CASSSGEGGGPQHF	TRBV6-2/TRBV6-3	TRBJ1-5	NA	NA
TGTGCCAGCAGCCAAGACGGGTCGGGTATGAACACTGAAGCTTTCTTT	CASSQDGSGMNTEAFF	TRBV4-2	TRBJ1-1	NA	NA
TGTGCCAGCAGCTCGGGGGGGCCGGCAGATACGCAGTATTTT	CASSSGGPADTQYF	TRBV9	TRBJ2-3	TRBD2	once
TGTGCCAGCAGCTTGGGGACAGGGGATTTTAGTCAGCCCCAGCATTTT	CASSLGTGDFSQPQHF	TRBV5-8	TRBJ1-5	TRBD1	NA
TGTGCCAGCAGCTTGGATAGCGGTTACACAGATACGCAGTATTTT	CASSLDSGYTDTQYF	TRBV5-4	TRBJ2-3	NA	NA
TGTGCCAGCAGCGTAGCTGGGACAGGCGCAACTGAAGCTTTCTTT	CASSVAGTGATEAFF	TRBV9	TRBJ1-1	TRBD1	NA
TGCAGTGCTAGTAACAGGGGCGTCTCACCCCTCCACTTT	CSASNRGVSPLHF	TRBV20-1	TRBJ1-6	TRBD1	NA
TGTGCCAGCAACCTCAGAGGGACAGCCTCTAATTATGAAGCTTTCTTT	CASNLRGTASNYEAFF	TRBV7-8	TRBJ1-1	TRBD1	NA
TGTGCCAGCAGCAGTGGGACAGACCCCTACAATGAGCAGTTCTTC	CASSSGTDPYNEQFF	TRBV5-6	TRBJ2-1	TRBD1	NA
TGTGCCAGTTCAGACAGGGACTCTGGAAACACCATATATTTT	CASSDRDSGNTIYF	TRBV11-2	TRBJ1-3	TRBD1	few
TGTGCCAGCAGCCAAGGCCTTACGCACTCGGGAGATACGCAGTATTTT	CASSQGLTHSGDTQYF	TRBV4-2	TRBJ2-3	NA	NA
TGTGCCAGCAGCCCCGCCTGGGCTAGCTGGGGCACAGATACGCAGTATTTT	CASSPAWASWGTDTQYF	TRBV7-3	TRBJ2-3	NA	once
TGTGCCAGCAGCCCTAGACAGACTGGGGCCAACGTCCTGACTTTC	CASSPRQTGANVLTF	TRBV7-3	TRBJ2-6	NA	few
TGTGCCAGCAGTCGTCCAGGGATGGGGAATCAGCCCCAGCATTTT	CASSRPGMGNQPQHF	TRBV28	TRBJ1-5	NA	NA
TGCGCCAGCAGTGGCGGGGGGGCGACCTACGAGCAGTACTTC	CASSGGGATYEQYF	TRBV5-1	TRBJ2-7	TRBD2	NA
TGTGCCAGCACCCTGGGGGCAGCCAAAGAGACCCAGTACTTC	CASTLGAAKETQYF	TRBV2	TRBJ2-5	NA	NA
TGTGCCAGCAGGGGGACAGGGGGAGGAGGTGAAGCTTTCTTT	CASRGTGGGGEAFF	TRBV7-2	TRBJ1-1	TRBD1	NA
TGCGCCAGCAGCTTGGGGACAGGCTCTGGAAACACCATATATTTT	CASSLGTGSGNTIYF	TRBV5-1	TRBJ1-3	TRBD1	NA
TGTGCCAGCAGCTACGGGGACATTCAGTACTTC	CASSYGDIQYF	TRBV27	TRBJ2-4	NA	NA
TGTGCCAGTAGTCCATATACGGGGGGCGATCAGCCCCAGCATTTT	CASSPYTGGDQPQHF	TRBV19	TRBJ1-5	NA	NA
TGCACCAGCAGCCCTCAGGAGGGCCGGACAGATACGCAGTATTTT	CTSSPQEGRTDTQYF	TRBV1	TRBJ2-3	NA	once
TGTGCCAGCAGCCCCACAGGGGACGATACGCAGTATTTT	CASSPTGDDTQYF	TRBV6-5	TRBJ2-3	TRBD1	NA
TGTGCCAGCAGCTCCGTGGGGGCTAGGGCCGGGGCCAACGTCCTGACTTTC	CASSSVGARAGANVLTF	TRBV5-4	TRBJ2-6	NA	NA
TGTGCCAGCAGCTTCAGGGTCACTAATGAAAAACTGTTTTTT	CASSFRVTNEKLFF	TRBV13	TRBJ1-4	NA	NA
TGTGCCAGCAGCTCTTATGGGGCTATGGACAGCCTAACCTATGGCTACACCTTC	CASSSYGAMDSLTYGYTF	TRBV16	TRBJ1-2	NA	NA
TGTGCCAGCAGATCAGACAGGGTGGGTGAAGCTTTCTTT	CASRSDRVGEAFF	TRBV12-3/TRBV12-4	TRBJ1-1	TRBD1	NA
TGTGCCAGCAGTGAGGCCGGGACAGGGGGTCTGGGTACCTCCGGCTACACCTTC	CASSEAGTGGLGTSGYTF	TRBV2	TRBJ1-2	TRBD1	NA
TGTGCCAGCAGCTCCGTAGCGGGAGCGGGCACAGATACGCAGTATTTT	CASSSVAGAGTDTQYF	TRBV5-8	TRBJ2-3	TRBD2	NA
TGTGCCAGCAGCCCGGGACAGGGGGCCTACGAGCAGTACTTC	CASSPGQGAYEQYF	TRBV13	TRBJ2-7	TRBD1	NA
TGTGCCAGCAGCTCTCAGGACAATGAGCAGTTCTTC	CASSSQDNEQFF	TRBV5-6	TRBJ2-1	NA	NA
TGTGCCAGCAGTCGGGACAGATCTTACAATGAGCAGTTCTTC	CASSRDRSYNEQFF	TRBV6-4	TRBJ2-1	TRBD1	NA
TGCGCCAGCAGCGCATCGACAGGGCTGAACACTGAAGCTTTCTTT	CASSASTGLNTEAFF	TRBV4-3	TRBJ1-1	TRBD1	NA
TGTGCCAGCAGTAAATCGACAGGGACCTACGAGCAGTACTTC	CASSKSTGTYEQYF	TRBV6-5	TRBJ2-7	TRBD1	NA
TGTGCCAGCAGCCCGGACAGGGCATATGGCTACACCTTC	CASSPDRAYGYTF	TRBV6-2/TRBV6-3	TRBJ1-2	TRBD1	NA
TGTGCCACCAGCGCGGGGGCCTATTTCTCCTACAATGAGCAGTTCTTC	CATSAGAYFSYNEQFF	TRBV24-1	TRBJ2-1	NA	NA
TGTGCCAGTAGTCTCCCCTCGGACATTCAGTACTTC	CASSLPSDIQYF	TRBV19	TRBJ2-4	NA	NA
TGTGCCAGCAGCGTAGGGGACACTCTGAACGAGCAGTACTTC	CASSVGDTLNEQYF	TRBV9	TRBJ2-7	NA	NA
TGTGCCACCGCAAAGACAGGGATCTACCAAGAGACCCAGTACTTC	CATAKTGIYQETQYF	TRBV24-1	TRBJ2-5	TRBD1	NA
TGCGCCAGCAGCCAATTCGGGGGATCCTACAATGAGCAGTTCTTC	CASSQFGGSYNEQFF	TRBV4-3	TRBJ2-1	NA	NA
TGCGCCAGCAGCCAAGATGGAGGAATGCCCCAGCATTTT	CASSQDGGMPQHF	TRBV4-1	TRBJ1-5	NA	NA
TGTGCCAGCAGCTGGGGGGGGGCCAACACTGAAGCTTTCTTT	CASSWGGANTEAFF	TRBV7-2	TRBJ1-1	NA	NA
TGTGCCAGCAGTGACACAAAGACAGGGCCTTCTATGCCCCAGCATTTT	CASSDTKTGPSMPQHF	TRBV6-4	TRBJ1-5	TRBD1	NA
TGTGCCAGCAGCGTATCACTAGCCGAGACCCAGTACTTC	CASSVSLAETQYF	TRBV9	TRBJ2-5	NA	NA
TGTGCCAGCAGGGCAGGGGGCGAGCAGTACTTC	CASRAGGEQYF	TRBV14	TRBJ2-7	TRBD1	NA
TGCGCCAGCAGCTCGTGGGGAGTTGTTAAAGAGACCCAGTACTTC	CASSSWGVVKETQYF	TRBV5-1	TRBJ2-5	NA	NA
TGCGCCAGCAGTTCCCTCTCTGGGGCCAACGTCCTGACTTTC	CASSSLSGANVLTF	TRBV23-1	TRBJ2-6	NA	NA
TGTGCCAGCAGTTTCGGTCAGGGGATAGGCTACACCTTC	CASSFGQGIGYTF	TRBV27	TRBJ1-2	NA	NA
TGTGCCAGCAGCCGGGACAGCGGATACTACGAGCAGTACTTC	CASSRDSGYYEQYF	TRBV5-4	TRBJ2-7	TRBD1	NA
TGTGCCAGCAGCCCTCTTGCGGGGAGCACAGATACGCAGTATTTT	CASSPLAGSTDTQYF	TRBV4-2	TRBJ2-3	NA	NA
TGTGCCAGCAGCTTAGAGGGAGACAGGTTTAGCTCTGGGGCCAACGTCCTGACTTTC	CASSLEGDRFSSGANVLTF	TRBV7-6	TRBJ2-6	NA	NA
TGTGCCAGCAGCTTGTTTCCAGCGGGGGCCGCTGGGGAGACCCAGTACTTC	CASSLFPAGAAGETQYF	TRBV5-5	TRBJ2-5	TRBD2	NA